This T cell receptor beta chain was profiled in a study of STAT5B mutations in CD4+ large granular lymphocyte leukemia. The germline V gene has CDR1 LNHDA and CDR2 SQIVND (reference sequence). The CDR3 is 15 amino acids. Losses at the gene ends were 4 bases for V and 0 bases for J; bases not matched to a gene: 4. Note on this clone: Its specificity is not known.

The assay was run at survey level. Produced via immunoSEQ multiplex PCR; TCRdb's table is partial and in-frame only. The table includes 37,000 or so clones, about 85% detected once. Study conclusions and caveats: 8/27 top patient clones versus 2/35 control clones were TRBV06-family. Main leukemic clonotypes were patient-specific, but roughly 26% appeared at low frequency elsewhere.

Sequenced sample: CD4+ T cells from blood buffy coats. The V gene is TRBV19, the J gene TRBJ2-5; 8 positions match TRBD1. This sequence was found in a human donor in good health. The CDR3 reads CASSRQGWYQETQYF. The CDR3 DNA sequence: TGTGCCAGTAGTAGACAGGGGTGGTACCAAGAGACCCAGTACTTC.